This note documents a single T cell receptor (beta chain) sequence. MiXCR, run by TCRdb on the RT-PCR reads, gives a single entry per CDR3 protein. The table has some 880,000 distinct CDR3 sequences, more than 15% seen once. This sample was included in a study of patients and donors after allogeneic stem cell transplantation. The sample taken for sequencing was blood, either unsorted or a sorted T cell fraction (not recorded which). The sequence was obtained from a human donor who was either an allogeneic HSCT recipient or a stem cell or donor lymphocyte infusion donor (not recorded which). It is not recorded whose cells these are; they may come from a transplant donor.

The CDR3 DNA is TGTGCCAGCAGCAGTCACCCGGGACAGGGAAGGTACGAGCAGTACTTC. Translated, it gives CASSSHPGQGRYEQYF. V and J are TRBV7-9 and TRBJ2-7, with 9 bases lining up with TRBD1. This CDR3 has 16 amino acids. Germline V gene sequence: CDR1 SEHNR, CDR2 FQNEAQ (reference sequence). The V gene end was trimmed by 5 bases and the J gene end by 4 bases; junction bases not matched to a gene: 12.